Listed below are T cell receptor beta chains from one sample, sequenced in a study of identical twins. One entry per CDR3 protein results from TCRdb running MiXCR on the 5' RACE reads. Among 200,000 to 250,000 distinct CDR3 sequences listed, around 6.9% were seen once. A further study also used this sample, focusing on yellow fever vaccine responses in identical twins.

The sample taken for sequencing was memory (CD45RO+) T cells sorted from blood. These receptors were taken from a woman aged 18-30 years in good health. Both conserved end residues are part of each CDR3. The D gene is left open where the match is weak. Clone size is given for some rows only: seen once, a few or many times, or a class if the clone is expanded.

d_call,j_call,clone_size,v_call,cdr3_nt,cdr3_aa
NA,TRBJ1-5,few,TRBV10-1,TGCGCCAGCAGCGAGGGGGTGGATCAGCCCCAGCATTTT,CASSEGVDQPQHF
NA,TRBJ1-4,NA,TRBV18,TGTGCCAGCTCACCGACTTGGCGCGAAGCAACTAATGAAAAACTGTTTTTT,CASSPTWREATNEKLFF
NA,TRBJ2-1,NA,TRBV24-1,TGTGCCACCAGTGACCCCGACAGATACAATGAGCAGTTCTTC,CATSDPDRYNEQFF
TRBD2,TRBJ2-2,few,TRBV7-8,TGTGCCAGCAGCTCCCGGACTAGCCTCCTAAACACCGGGGAGCTGTTTTTT,CASSSRTSLLNTGELFF
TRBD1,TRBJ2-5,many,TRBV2,TGTGCCAGCAAGCCGACAGGGTACCAGAGGGAGACCCAGTACTTC,CASKPTGYQRETQYF
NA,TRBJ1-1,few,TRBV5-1,TGCGCCAGCAGCTTGGCCCCCCCCGGAGAACCGAACACTGAAGCTTTCTTT,CASSLAPPGEPNTEAFF
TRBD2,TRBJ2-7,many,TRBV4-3,TGCGCCAGCAGCCAAGAGGGGCCGGGAGGATTATACGAGCAGTACTTC,CASSQEGPGGLYEQYF
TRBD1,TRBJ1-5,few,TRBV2,TGTGCCAGCAGTAAGGACAGGGTCAATCAGCCCCAGCATTTT,CASSKDRVNQPQHF
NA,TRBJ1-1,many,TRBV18,TGTGCCAGCTCACCACCTAAAGGTGAAGCTTTCTTT,CASSPPKGEAFF
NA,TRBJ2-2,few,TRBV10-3,TGTGCCATCAGTGAGGGGCGGTCGAACACCGGGGAGCTGTTTTTT,CAISEGRSNTGELFF
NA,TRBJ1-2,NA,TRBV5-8,TGTGCCAGCAGCTTGAGAAGGGTTCGGTATGGCTACACCTTC,CASSLRRVRYGYTF
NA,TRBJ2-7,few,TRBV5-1,TGCGCCAGCAGCTTGGCAGTGGGCCTAGGATCCTACGAGCAGTACTTC,CASSLAVGLGSYEQYF
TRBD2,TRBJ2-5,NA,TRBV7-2,TGTGCCAGCAGCTTCGGACTAGCGCGGCAAGAGACCCAGTACTTC,CASSFGLARQETQYF
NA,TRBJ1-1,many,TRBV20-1,TGCAGTGCTGGAACTAATGACAGGAAAATAACTGAAGCTTTCTTT,CSAGTNDRKITEAFF
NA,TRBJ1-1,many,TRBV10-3,TGTGCCATCCATGGCCTGGGATCGACTGAAGCTTTCTTT,CAIHGLGSTEAFF
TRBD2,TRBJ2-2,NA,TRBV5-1,TGCGCCAGCAGTCTCGGGGTAGCGGGGGTCACCGGGGAGCTGTTTTTT,CASSLGVAGVTGELFF
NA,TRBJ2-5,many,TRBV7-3,TGTGCCAGCAGCTTAGGCCGACAAGAGACCCAGTACTTC,CASSLGRQETQYF
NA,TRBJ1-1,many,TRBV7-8,TGTGCCAGCAGCTCCTATGGGATCCAGCACACTGAAGCTTTCTTT,CASSSYGIQHTEAFF
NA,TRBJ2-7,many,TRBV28,TGTGCCAGCAGGGCTCAGGGGAGGACCTACGAGCAGTACTTC,CASRAQGRTYEQYF
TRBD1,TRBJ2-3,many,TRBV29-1,TGCAGCGTTGTAAGGGACAGGGGCACAGATACGCAGTATTTT,CSVVRDRGTDTQYF
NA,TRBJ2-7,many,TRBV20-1,TGCAGTGCTAGGGACCCCGGGACTGCCAGGGAGCAGTACTTC,CSARDPGTAREQYF
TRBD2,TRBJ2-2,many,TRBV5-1,TGCGCCAGCAGCTTGGGTTCTAGCGGGAGCACCGGGGAGCTGTTTTTT,CASSLGSSGSTGELFF
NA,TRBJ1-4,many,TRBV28,TGTGCCAGCAGTACAACCTTTGGAAACCTATTTGAAAAACTGTTTTTT,CASSTTFGNLFEKLFF
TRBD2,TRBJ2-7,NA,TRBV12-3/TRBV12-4,TGTGCCAGCAGTTTAGGAGGGCTAGCGGGATCACGGGGCGAGCAGTACTTC,CASSLGGLAGSRGEQYF
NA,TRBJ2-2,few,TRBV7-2,TGTGCCAGCAGGAGGACGGGCCTGAACACCGGGGAGCTGTTTTTT,CASRRTGLNTGELFF
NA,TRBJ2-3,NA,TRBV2,TGTGCCAGCAACCCGCGGACTAGCACAGATACGCAGTATTTT,CASNPRTSTDTQYF
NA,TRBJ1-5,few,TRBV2,TGTGCCAGCAGTAAGGGGACGGAGGTTTATCAGCCCCAGCATTTT,CASSKGTEVYQPQHF
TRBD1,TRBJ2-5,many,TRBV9,TGTGCCAGCAGCGTAAGACAGGGGGATCGAGAGACCCAGTACTTC,CASSVRQGDRETQYF
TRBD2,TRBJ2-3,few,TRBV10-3,TGTGCCATCACTAGCGGGGGGGCCTTCGCAGATACGCAGTATTTT,CAITSGGAFADTQYF
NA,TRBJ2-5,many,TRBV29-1,TGCAGCGGGGCAGCCGTCCAAGAGACCCAGTACTTC,CSGAAVQETQYF
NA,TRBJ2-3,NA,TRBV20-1,TGCAGTGCTCCAGTGCGAGTTACAGATACGCAGTATTTT,CSAPVRVTDTQYF
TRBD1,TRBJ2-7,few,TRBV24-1,TGTGCCACCAGTGACCCGGGACAGGAAACCTACGAGCAGTACTTC,CATSDPGQETYEQYF
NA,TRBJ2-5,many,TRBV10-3,TGTGCCATCAGTCCCTCACAGTCTCAAGAGACCCAGTACTTC,CAISPSQSQETQYF
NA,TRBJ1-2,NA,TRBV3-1,TGTGCCAGCAGCCAAGAAAGTAGGGCTAACTATGGCTACACCTTC,CASSQESRANYGYTF
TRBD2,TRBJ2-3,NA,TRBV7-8,TGTGCCAGCAGCTTCACTAGCGGGAGTATAACAGATACGCAGTATTTT,CASSFTSGSITDTQYF
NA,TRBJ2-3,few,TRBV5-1,TGCGCCAGCAGCTTCGGACGCACAGATACGCAGTATTTT,CASSFGRTDTQYF
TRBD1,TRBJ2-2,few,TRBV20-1,TGCAGTGTCACAGACAGGGAAGACCCAAACACCGGGGAGCTGTTTTTT,CSVTDREDPNTGELFF
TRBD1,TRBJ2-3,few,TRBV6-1,TGTGCCAGCAGTATGCGGACAGGGGCGAGCACAGATACGCAGTATTTT,CASSMRTGASTDTQYF